The clone carrying this T cell receptor beta chain was seen repeatedly, ten times or more. V was trimmed by 4 bases and J by 1 base, leaving 7 bases between them. The CDR3 extends over 13 amino acids. Germline V gives CDR1 MNHEY, CDR2 SVGAGI. TCRdb re-analysed the RT-PCR reads in MiXCR, keeping a single row per CDR3 protein. The profile shows roughly 8,400 distinct CDR3 sequences, approximately 3.9% of them singletons. The source of the sample is a study of patients and donors after allogeneic stem cell transplantation. The chain uses TRBV6-5 and TRBJ1-1; D unresolved. The sequence was collected from a human donor who was either an allogeneic HSCT recipient or a stem cell or donor lymphocyte infusion donor (not recorded which). It is not recorded whose cells these are; they may come from a transplant donor. The sequenced sample was blood, either unsorted or a sorted T cell fraction (not recorded which). The CDR3 region has the DNA TGTGCCAGCAGTTTCCTGGCGAACACTGAAGCTTTCTTT. This gives the protein CASSFLANTEAFF.